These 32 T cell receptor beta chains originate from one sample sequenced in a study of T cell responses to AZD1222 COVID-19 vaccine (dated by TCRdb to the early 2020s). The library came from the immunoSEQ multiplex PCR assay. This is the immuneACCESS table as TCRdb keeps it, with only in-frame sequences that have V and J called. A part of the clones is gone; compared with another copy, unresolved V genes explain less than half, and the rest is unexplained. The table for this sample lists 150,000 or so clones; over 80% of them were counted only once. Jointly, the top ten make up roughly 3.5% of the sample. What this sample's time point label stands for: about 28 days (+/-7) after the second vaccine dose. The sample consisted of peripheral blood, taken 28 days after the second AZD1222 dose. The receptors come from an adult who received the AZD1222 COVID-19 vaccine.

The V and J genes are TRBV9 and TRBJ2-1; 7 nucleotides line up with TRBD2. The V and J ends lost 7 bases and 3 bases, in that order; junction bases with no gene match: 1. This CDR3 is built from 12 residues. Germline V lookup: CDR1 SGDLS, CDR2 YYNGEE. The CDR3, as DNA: TGTGCCAGCGGGAGGGGCTACAATGAGCAGTTCTTC. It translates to CASGRGYNEQFF.

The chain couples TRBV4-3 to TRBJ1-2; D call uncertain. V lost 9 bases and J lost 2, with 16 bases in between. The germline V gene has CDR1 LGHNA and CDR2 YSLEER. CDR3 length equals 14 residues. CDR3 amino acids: CASFRTPKNYGYTF. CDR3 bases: TGCGCCAGTTTTAGGACCCCCAAGAACTATGGCTACACCTTC.

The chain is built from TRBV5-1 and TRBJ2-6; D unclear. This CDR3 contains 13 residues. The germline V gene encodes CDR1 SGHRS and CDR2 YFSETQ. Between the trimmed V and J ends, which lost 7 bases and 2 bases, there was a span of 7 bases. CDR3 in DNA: TGCGCCAGCCTTGAGCCTGGGGCCAACGTCCTGACTTTC. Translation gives CASLEPGANVLTF.

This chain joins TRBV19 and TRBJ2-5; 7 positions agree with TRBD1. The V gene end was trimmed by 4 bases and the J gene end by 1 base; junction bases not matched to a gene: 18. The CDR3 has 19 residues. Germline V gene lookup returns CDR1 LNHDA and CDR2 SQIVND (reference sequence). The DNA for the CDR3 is TGTGCCAGTAGTACCGAGACAGGGCTAGCACCGGGGTCCCAAGAGACCCAGTACTTC. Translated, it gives CASSTETGLAPGSQETQYF.

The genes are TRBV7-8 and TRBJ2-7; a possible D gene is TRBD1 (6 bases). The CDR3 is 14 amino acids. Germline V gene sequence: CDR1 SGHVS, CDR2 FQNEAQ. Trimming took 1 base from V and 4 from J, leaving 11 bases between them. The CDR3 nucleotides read TGTGCCAGCAGCTTAGGGACAGTAAGTTACGAGCAGTACTTC. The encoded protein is CASSLGTVSYEQYF. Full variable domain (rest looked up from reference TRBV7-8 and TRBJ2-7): GAGVSQSPRYKVAKRGQDVALRCDPISGHVSLFWYQQALGQGPEFLTYFQNEAQLDKSGLPSDRFFAERPEGSVSTLKIQRTQQEDSAVYLCASSLGTVSYEQYFGPGTRLTVT.

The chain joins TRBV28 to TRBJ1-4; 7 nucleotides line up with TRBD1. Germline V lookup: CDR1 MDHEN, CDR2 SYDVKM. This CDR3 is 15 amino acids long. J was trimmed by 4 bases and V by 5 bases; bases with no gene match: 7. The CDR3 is CASSSTGTDNEKLFF. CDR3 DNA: TGTGCCAGCAGTAGCACCGGGACAGATAATGAAAAACTGTTTTTT.

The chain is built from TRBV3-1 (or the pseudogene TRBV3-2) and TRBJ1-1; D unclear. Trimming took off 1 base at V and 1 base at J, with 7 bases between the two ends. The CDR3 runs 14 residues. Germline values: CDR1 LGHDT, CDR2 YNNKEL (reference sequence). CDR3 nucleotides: TGTGCCAGCAGCCAAGTGGAGGGGAACACTGAAGCTTTCTTT. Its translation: CASSQVEGNTEAFF.

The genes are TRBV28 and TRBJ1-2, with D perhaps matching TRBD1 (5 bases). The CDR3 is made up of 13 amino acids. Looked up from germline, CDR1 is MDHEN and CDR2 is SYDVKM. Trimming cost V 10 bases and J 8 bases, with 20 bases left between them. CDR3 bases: TGTGCCATCTCTAAGGAGGGGTTGCGAGGCTACACCTTC. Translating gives CAISKEGLRGYTF.

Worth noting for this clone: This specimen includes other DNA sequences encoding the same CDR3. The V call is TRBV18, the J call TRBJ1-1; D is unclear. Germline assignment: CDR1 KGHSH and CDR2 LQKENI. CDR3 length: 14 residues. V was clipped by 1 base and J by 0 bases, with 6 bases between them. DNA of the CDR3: TGTGCCAGCTCACCACAGGGTCTGAACACTGAAGCTTTCTTT. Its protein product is CASSPQGLNTEAFF.

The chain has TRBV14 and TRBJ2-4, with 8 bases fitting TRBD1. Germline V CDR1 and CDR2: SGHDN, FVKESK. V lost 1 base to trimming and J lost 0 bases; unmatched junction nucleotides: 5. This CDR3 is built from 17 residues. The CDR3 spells CASSQGRTGLAKNIQYF. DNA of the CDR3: TGTGCCAGCAGCCAAGGCCGGACAGGGCTAGCCAAAAACATTCAGTACTTC.

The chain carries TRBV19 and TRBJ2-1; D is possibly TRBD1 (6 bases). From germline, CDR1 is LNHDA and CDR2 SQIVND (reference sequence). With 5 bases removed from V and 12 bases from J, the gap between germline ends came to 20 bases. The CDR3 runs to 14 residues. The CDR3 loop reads CASSAEGREGGQFF. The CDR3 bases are TGTGCCAGTAGTGCTGAGGGGCGTGAAGGGGGGCAGTTCTTC.

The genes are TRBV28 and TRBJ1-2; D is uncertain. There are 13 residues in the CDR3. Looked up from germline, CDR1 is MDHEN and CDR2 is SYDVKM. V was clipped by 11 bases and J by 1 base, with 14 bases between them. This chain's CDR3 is CAATGRNNYGYTF. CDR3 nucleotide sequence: TGTGCCGCTACTGGACGGAATAACTATGGCTACACCTTC.

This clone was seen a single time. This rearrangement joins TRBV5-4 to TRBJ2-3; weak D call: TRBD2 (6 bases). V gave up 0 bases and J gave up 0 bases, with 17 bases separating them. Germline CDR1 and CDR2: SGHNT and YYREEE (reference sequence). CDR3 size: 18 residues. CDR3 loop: CASSLVGSGVPSTDTQYF. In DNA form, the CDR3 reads TGTGCCAGCAGCTTGGTTGGTAGCGGTGTTCCTAGCACAGATACGCAGTATTTT.

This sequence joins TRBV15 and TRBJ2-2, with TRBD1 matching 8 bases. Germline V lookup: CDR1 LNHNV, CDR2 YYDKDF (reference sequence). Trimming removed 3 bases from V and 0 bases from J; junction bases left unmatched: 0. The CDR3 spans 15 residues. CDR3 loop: CATSRGQANTGELFF. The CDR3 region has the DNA TGTGCCACCAGCAGGGGACAGGCGAACACCGGGGAGCTGTTTTTT.

The CDR3 is CAWSQGSTQPQHF. The DNA of the CDR3 is TGTGCCTGGAGTCAGGGTTCCACCCAGCCCCAGCATTTT. The chain employs TRBV30 and TRBJ1-5; D might be TRBD1 (5 bases). V was trimmed by 2 bases and J by 7 bases, leaving 12 bases between them. CDR1 and CDR2 from the germline V gene are GTSNPN and SVGIG (reference sequence). CDR3 size: 13 residues.

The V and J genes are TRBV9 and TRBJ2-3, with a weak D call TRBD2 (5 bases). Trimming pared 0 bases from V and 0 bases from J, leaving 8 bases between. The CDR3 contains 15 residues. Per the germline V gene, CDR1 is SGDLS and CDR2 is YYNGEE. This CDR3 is CASSVAWESTDTQYF. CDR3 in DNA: TGTGCCAGCAGCGTAGCATGGGAGAGCACAGATACGCAGTATTTT.

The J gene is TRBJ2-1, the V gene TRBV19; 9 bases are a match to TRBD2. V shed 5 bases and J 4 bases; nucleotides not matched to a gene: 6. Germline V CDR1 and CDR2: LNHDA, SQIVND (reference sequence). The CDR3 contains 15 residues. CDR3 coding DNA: TGTGCCAGTAGTCAACGCGGGAGGGGATACAATGAGCAGTTCTTC. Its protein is CASSQRGRGYNEQFF.

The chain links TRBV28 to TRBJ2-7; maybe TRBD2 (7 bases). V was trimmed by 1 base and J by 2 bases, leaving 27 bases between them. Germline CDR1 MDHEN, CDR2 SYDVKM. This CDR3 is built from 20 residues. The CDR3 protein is CASSLFGGSGAYLAAYEQYF. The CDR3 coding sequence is TGTGCCAGCAGTTTATTTGGGGGATCGGGGGCGTACCTAGCGGCCTACGAGCAGTACTTC. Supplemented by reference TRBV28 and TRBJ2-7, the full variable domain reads DVKVTQSSRYLVKRTGEKVFLECVQDMDHENMFWYRQDPGLGLRLIYFSYDVKMKEKGDIPEGYSVSREKKERFSLILESASTNQTSMYLCASSLFGGSGAYLAAYEQYFGPGTRLTVT.

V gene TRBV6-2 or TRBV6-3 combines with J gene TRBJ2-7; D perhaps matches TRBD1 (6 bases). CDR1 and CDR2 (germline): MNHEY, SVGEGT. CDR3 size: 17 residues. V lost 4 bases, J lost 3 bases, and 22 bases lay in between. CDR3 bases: TGTGCCAGCAGTTCAACTCCTTACAAGACAGGAGACTACGAGCAGTACTTC. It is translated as CASSSTPYKTGDYEQYF.

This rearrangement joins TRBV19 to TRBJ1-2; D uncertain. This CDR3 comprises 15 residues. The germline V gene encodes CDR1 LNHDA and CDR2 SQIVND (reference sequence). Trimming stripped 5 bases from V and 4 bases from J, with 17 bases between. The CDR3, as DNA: TGTGCCAGTAGTCCATACCAAGAGGGCTCCTATGGCTACACCTTC. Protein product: CASSPYQEGSYGYTF.

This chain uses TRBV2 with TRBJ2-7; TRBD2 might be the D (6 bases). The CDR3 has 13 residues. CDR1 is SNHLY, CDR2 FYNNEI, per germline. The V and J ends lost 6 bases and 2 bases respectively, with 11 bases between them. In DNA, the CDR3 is TGTGCCAGCAGGGAGGGACCCCCCTACGAGCAGTACTTC. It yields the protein CASREGPPYEQYF.

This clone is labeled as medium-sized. Here the CDR3 DNA reads TGCGCCAGCAGCAAAACTAGCGGGAGGATGTCCTACGAGGAGCAGTACTTC. This sequence encodes CASSKTSGRMSYEEQYF. The chain recombines TRBV4-1 with TRBJ2-7; 12 nucleotides line up with TRBD2. Germline V lookup: CDR1 MGHRA, CDR2 YSYEKL. The CDR3 spans 17 residues. The trim removed 5 bases at V and 7 bases at J, leaving 15 bases unmatched.

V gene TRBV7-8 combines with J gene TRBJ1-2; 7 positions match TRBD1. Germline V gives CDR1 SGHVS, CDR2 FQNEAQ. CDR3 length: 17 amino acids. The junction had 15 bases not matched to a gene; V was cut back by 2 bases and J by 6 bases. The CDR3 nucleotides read TGTGCCAGCAGCTTAAGAGCCCCGACAGGGTACGAGAATGGCTACACCTTC. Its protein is CASSLRAPTGYENGYTF.

The CDR3 protein is CASSDRGQAGELFF. The CDR3 nucleotides are TGTGCCAGCAGCGACAGGGGGCAAGCCGGGGAGCTGTTTTTT. The genes are TRBV7-6 and TRBJ2-2, with TRBD1 identical over 10 bases. This CDR3 is 14 amino acids long. V shed 5 bases, J shed 6 bases, and the junction held 3 bases outside the gene matches. CDR1 is SGHVS, CDR2 FNYEAQ, per germline.

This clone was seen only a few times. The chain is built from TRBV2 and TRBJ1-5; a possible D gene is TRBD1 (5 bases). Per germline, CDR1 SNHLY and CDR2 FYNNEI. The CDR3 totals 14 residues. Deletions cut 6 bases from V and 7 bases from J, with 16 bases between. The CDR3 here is CASRPRGAWQPQHF. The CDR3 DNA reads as TGTGCCAGCAGACCAAGGGGCGCATGGCAGCCCCAGCATTTT. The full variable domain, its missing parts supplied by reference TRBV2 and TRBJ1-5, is EPEVTQTPSHQVTQMGQEVILRCVPISNHLYFYWYRQILGQKVEFLVSFYNNEISEKSEIFDDQFSVERPDGSNFTLKIRSTKLEDSAMYFCASRPRGAWQPQHFGDGTRLSIL.

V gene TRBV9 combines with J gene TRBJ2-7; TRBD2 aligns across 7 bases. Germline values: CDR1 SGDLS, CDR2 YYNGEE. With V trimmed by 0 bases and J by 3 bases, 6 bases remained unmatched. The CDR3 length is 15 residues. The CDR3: CASSVGASGLYEQYF. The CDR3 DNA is TGTGCCAGCAGCGTAGGAGCTAGCGGCCTCTACGAGCAGTACTTC.

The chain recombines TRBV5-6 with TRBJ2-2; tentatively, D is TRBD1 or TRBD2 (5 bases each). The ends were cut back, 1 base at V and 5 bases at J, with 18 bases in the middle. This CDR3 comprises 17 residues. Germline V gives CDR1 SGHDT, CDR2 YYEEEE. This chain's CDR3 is CASSLWGSGPWTGELFF. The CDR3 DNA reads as TGTGCCAGCAGCTTGTGGGGGAGTGGGCCTTGGACCGGGGAGCTGTTTTTT.

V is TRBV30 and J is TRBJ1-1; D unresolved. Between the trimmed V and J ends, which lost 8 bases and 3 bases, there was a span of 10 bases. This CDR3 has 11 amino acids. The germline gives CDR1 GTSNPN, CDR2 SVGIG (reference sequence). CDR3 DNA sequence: TGTGCCCGTGACGGAGACACTGAAGCTTTCTTT. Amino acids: CARDGDTEAFF.

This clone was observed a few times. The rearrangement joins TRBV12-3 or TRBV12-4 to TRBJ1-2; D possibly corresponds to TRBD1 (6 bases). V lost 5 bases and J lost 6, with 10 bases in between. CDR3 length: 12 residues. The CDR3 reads CASSIGQNGYTF. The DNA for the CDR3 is TGTGCCAGCAGTATTGGACAGAATGGCTACACCTTC.

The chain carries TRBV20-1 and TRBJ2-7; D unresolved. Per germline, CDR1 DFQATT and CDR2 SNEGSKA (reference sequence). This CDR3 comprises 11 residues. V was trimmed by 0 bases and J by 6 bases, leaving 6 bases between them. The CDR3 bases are TGCAGTGCTAGAGATCCCCCCGAGCAGTACTTC. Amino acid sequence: CSARDPPEQYF.

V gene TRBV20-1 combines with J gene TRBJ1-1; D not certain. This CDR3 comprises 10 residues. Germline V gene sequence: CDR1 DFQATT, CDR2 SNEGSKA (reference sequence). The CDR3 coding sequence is TGCAGCGCACAACGAACTGAAGCTTTCTTT. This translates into CSAQRTEAFF.

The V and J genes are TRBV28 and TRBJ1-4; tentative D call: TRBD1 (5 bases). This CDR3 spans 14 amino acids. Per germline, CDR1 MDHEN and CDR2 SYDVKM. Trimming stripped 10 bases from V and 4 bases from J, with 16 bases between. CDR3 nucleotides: TGTGCCACCGCCCTCGGGGGGGTTAATGAAAAACTGTTTTTT. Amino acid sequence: CATALGGVNEKLFF.